This T cell receptor (beta chain) was recorded in a study of cytotoxic CD8 clonotypes in ibrutinib-treated CLL (dated by TCRdb to the early 2020s). Notes on the research overall: The cohort was composed of 11 relapsed/refractory and approximately 16 treatment-naive patients; IGHV unmutated status was identified in some 17 patients. Partial responses were observed in around 25 patients and complete responses in 2; after a median follow-up of 68 months, remission was maintained in 14 patients and progression was observed in roughly twelve. Response samples were taken after a median of 12 months on treatment, ranging from about 6 to 40 months. On average, each sample yielded 255,043 productive templates and tens of thousands of productive rearrangements. Of the 90 or so participants in the trial, about two dozen had longitudinal samples available. Cryopreserved peripheral blood mononuclear cells were obtained prior to treatment, at the time of response, and at either disease progression or sustained remission. All remission and progressive disease samples were collected while patients were still receiving ibrutinib. What the authors observed across the whole study: Lymph node repertoires were not examined, and the timing of sampling was not matched between patients in sustained remission and those whose disease progressed. Public clonotypes were rare and either shrank or stayed stable during treatment, and the rise in clonality at ibrutinib response reflected expansion of private clonotypes. Clonality increased at ibrutinib response, stayed stable in sustained remission, and fell back toward baseline at progression. At baseline, clonality was higher than in age-matched healthy donors and showed a strong correlation with circulating CD8+ T-cell counts.

Looking up the germline V gene (reference sequence) yields CDR1 SEHNR and CDR2 FQNEAQ. At the junction V is shortened by 6 bases and J by 7 bases; bases outside the gene matches: 10. The CDR3, from cysteine to phenylalanine, totals 15 residues. Of all the DNA, just the CDR3 is kept, 45 bases in frame from base 1. Details on this clone: Its antigen remains unidentified. The sample holds no much larger clone one base away, and base qualities are not on file.

A MiSeq instrument was used for deep resolution sequencing, which targeted depths ranging from 1 in 1 million up to 1 in 200,000 T cells, with coverage averaging 10x for each clonotype. The immunoSEQ hsTCRB Kit was used to generate the TCR beta libraries. The study's processing was this. Data were analyzed with ImmunoSEQ Data Assistant and ImmunoSEQ Analyzer, with V, D and J genes assigned per IMGT definitions. Clonality, which ranges from 0 to 1, was calculated by subtracting the normalized Shannon entropy of productive rearrangement frequencies from one. Only overrepresented clonotypes making up at least 0.05% of each patient's repertoire were included in the public clonotype analysis. About twelve age-matched healthy donor repertoires from immuneACCESS were used as controls for clonality. TCRdb stores this immuneACCESS table with in-frame sequences only. Part of the clones is absent; in the studies checked, under half of the shortfall reflects unresolved V genes, and no reason is known for the rest. The DNA gave D and trimming, while V, J and clone size come from that table. The sample contains 130,000 or so clones, approximately 80% of them found a single time. 28% of the sample is taken by the ten largest.

Per the publication, the time point label means: approximately 11 months on ibrutinib. For TCR beta library preparation, 1.5 to 2 micrograms of genomic DNA was extracted from cryopreserved PBMCs. High-throughput TCR beta sequencing was performed on longitudinal blood samples from CLL patients receiving ibrutinib monotherapy. Patients were enrolled in a phase 2 open-label single-center ibrutinib monotherapy trial. The input for sequencing was PBMCs, taken after 12 months of ibrutinib treatment. This receptor chain uses TRBV7-9 and TRBJ2-2; TRBD2 agrees with 8 junctional bases. This TCR came from a human donor with chronic lymphocytic leukemia. The nucleotide sequence is TGTGCCAGCAGTCGACCGGGACTAGGAATCGGGGAGCTGTTTTTT. Its protein is CASSRPGLGIGELFF.